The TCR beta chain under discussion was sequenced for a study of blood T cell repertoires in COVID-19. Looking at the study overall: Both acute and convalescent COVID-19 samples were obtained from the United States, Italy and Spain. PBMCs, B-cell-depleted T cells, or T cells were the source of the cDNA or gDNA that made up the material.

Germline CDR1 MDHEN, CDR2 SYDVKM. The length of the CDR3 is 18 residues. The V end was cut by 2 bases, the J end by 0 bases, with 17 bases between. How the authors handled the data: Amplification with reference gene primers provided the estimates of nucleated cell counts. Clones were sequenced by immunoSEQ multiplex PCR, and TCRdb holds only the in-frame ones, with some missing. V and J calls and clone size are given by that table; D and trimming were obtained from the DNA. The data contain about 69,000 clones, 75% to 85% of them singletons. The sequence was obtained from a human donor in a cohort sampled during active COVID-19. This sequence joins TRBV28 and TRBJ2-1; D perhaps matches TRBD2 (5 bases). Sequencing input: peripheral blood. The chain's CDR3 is CASSLESGWRSSYNEQFF. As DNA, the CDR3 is TGTGCCAGCAGTTTAGAATCGGGTTGGAGGAGCTCCTACAATGAGCAGTTCTTC. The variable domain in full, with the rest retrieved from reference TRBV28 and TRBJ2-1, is DVKVTQSSRYLVKRTGEKVFLECVQDMDHENMFWYRQDPGLGLRLIYFSYDVKMKEKGDIPEGYSVSREKKERFSLILESASTNQTSMYLCASSLESGWRSSYNEQFFGPGTRLTVL.